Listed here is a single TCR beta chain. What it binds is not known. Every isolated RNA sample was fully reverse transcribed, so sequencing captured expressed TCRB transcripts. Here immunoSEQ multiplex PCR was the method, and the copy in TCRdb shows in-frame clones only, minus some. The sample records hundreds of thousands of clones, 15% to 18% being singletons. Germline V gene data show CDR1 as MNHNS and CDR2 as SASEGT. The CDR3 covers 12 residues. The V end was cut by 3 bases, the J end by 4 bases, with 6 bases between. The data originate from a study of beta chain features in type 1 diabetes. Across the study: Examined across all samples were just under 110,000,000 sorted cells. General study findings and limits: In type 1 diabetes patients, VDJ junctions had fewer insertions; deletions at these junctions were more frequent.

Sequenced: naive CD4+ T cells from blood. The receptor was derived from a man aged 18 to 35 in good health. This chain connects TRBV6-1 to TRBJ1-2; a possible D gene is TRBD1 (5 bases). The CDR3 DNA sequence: TGTGCCAGCAGTGACGACAGCTATGGCTACACCTTC. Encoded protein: CASSDDSYGYTF.